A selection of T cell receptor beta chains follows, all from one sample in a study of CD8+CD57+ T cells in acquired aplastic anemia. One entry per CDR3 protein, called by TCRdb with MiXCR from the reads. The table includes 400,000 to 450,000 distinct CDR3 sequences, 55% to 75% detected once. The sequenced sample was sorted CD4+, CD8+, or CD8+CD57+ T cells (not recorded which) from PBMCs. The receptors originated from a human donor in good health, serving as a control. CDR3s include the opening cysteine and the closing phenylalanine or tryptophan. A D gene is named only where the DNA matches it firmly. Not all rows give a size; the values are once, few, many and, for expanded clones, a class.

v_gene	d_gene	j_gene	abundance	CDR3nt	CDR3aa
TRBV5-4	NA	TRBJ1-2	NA	TGTGCCAGCAGCCTGCGGGCGGCAGCCTATGGCTACACCTTC	CASSLRAAAYGYTF
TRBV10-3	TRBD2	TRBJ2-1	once	TGTGCCATCCGGGGGGGGGCGGCGAATGAGCAGTTCTTC	CAIRGGAANEQFF
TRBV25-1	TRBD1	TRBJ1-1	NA	TGTGCCAGCAGTGGACAGGGGTACACTGACGCTTTCTTT	CASSGQGYTDAFF
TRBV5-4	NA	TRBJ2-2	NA	TGTGCCAGCAGCCTATCAGCGTTTCAGAACACCGGGGAGCTGTTTTTT	CASSLSAFQNTGELFF
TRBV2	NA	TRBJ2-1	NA	TGTGCCAGCAGTGGAGGCTTTACAGTCGATGAGCAGTTCTTC	CASSGGFTVDEQFF
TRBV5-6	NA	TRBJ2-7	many	TGTGCCGGTAGTGGTCGGGACCCCTACGAGCAGTACTTC	CAGSGRDPYEQYF
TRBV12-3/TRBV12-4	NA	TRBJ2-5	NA	TGTGCCAGCAGAAGTGACATTGGGGAGACCCAGTACTTC	CASRSDIGETQYF
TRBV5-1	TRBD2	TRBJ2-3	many	TGCGCCAGCAGCTTTTTTCTTAGCGGGGGCAATGGAACGCAGTATTTT	CASSFFLSGGNGTQYF
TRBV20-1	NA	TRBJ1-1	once	TGCAGTGCTCTCGGTCTACAGGGCAAGACTGAAGCTTTCTTT	CSALGLQGKTEAFF
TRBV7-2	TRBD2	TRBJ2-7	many	TGTGCCAGCAGCCAAGGGCTCGCGGGGGAATACTACGAGCAGTACTTC	CASSQGLAGEYYEQYF
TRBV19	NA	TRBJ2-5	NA	TGTGCCGCACTTCCGGGGTCATCGGAGGAGACCCAGTACTTC	CAALPGSSEETQYF
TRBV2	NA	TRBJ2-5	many	TGTGCCAGCAGGGAGGAGACCCAGTACTTC	CASREETQYF
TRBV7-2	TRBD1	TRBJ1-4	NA	TGTGCCAGCAGTTCCGGGACAGGGAGGAATGAAAAACTGTTTTTT	CASSSGTGRNEKLFF
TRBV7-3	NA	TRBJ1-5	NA	TGTGCCAGCAGCTCTCAGGGAGGGGATCAGCCCGAGCAGTTT	CASSSQGGDQPEQF
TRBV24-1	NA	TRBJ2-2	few	TGTGCCACCAGTGATCCGGGATCCGGGGAGCTGTTTTTT	CATSDPGSGELFF
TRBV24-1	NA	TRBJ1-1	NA	TGTGCCAGCAGTTTAGACGAGGACGGGAACACTGAAGCTTTCTTT	CASSLDEDGNTEAFF
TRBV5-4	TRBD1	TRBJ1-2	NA	TGTGCCACCAGGAGTCAGGGGGGCTGGTCTAACTATGGCTACACCTTC	CATRSQGGWSNYGYTF
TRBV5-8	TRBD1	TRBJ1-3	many	TGTGCCAGCAGCTTGAGCAGACAGGGGAGAAACACCATATATTTT	CASSLSRQGRNTIYF
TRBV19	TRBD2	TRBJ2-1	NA	TGTGCCAGTAGTACTACTAGCGGGGCGAATGAGCAGTTCTTC	CASSTTSGANEQFF
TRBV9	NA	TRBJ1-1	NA	TGTGCCAGCAGCCCAACTGCCGCTGAAGCTTTCTTT	CASSPTAAEAFF
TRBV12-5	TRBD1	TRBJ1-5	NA	TGTGCTAGTGGTTTTGAGGGACAGCCCCGCCAGTTT	CASGFEGQPRQF
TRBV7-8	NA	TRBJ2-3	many	TGTGCCAGCAGCTTAAGGACCGGGGGTGGCCTGGGCCGCACAGATACGCAGTATTTT	CASSLRTGGGLGRTDTQYF
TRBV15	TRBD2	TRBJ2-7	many	TGTGCCACCAGCAGAGATACTAGCGGGGGCTACGAGCAGTACTTC	CATSRDTSGGYEQYF
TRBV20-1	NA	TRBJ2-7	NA	TGCAGTGCTAGCGTGTCCAGGTCCTACGAGCAGTACTTC	CSASVSRSYEQYF
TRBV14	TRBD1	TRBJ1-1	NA	TGTGCCAGCAGCCAAGAAGACAGGGGGCACGCTTTCTTT	CASSQEDRGHAFF
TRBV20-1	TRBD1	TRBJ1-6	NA	TGCAGTGCTAAAAAGTTCGAGGGGGCTACCCTCCACTTT	CSAKKFEGATLHF
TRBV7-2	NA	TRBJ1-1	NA	TGTGCCAGCGGATCCATACGGGGGGGCACCAATGAGCTGTTT	CASGSIRGGTNELF
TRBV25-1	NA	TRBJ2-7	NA	TGTGCCAGCAGCCCCCGGGACACTGACGAGCAGTACTTC	CASSPRDTDEQYF
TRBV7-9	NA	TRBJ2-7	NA	TGTGCCAGCAGCTTATACGCCGAGCAGTACTTC	CASSLYAEQYF
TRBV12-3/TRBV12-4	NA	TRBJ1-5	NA	TGTGCCAGCAGGTTACAGGCCAATCAGCCCCAGCATTTT	CASRLQANQPQHF
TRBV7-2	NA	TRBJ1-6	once	TGTGCCAGCAACCCTGGGTCGGGAGCTCTCGACGACTTT	CASNPGSGALDDF
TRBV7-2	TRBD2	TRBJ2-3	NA	TGTGCCAGCAGCTCCGGGCTAGCGGGGACCGGGACGCAGTTTTTT	CASSSGLAGTGTQFF
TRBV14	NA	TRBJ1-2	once	TGTGCCAGCAGCATAGAGCCAGGCGCCGTTGCCGGCTACACCTTC	CASSIEPGAVAGYTF
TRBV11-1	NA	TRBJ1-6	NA	TGTGCCAGCAGCCCAGCTCGGGGTGATTCACCCCTCCACTTT	CASSPARGDSPLHF
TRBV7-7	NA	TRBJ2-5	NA	TGTGCTAGCAGCTCCGGCGTTGAAGGGTACAATGAGCAGCAGTACTTC	CASSSGVEGYNEQQYF
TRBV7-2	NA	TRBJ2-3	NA	TGTGCCACCAGCCCCAGCGGCAGAGATACGCAGTATTTT	CATSPSGRDTQYF
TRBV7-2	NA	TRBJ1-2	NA	TGTGCCAGCAGCCATTTGGGGACTAGCGGTGGAGACACCTTC	CASSHLGTSGGDTF
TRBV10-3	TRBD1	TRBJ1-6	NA	TGTGCCATCAGTGAACGAGGACAGGGGAAATATAATTCACCCCTCCACTTT	CAISERGQGKYNSPLHF
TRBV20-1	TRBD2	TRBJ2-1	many	TGCAGTGCTAGAGATCTAGCGGGGAACTACAATGAGCAGTTCTTC	CSARDLAGNYNEQFF
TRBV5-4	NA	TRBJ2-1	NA	TGTGCCAGCAGCCCGGAATACGCCCGGGTTCGATACAATGAGCAGTTCTTC	CASSPEYARVRYNEQFF
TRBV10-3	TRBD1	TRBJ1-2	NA	TGTAGCACCGGGACAGGGGAGGGCTACACCTTC	CSTGTGEGYTF
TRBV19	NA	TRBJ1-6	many	TGTGCCAGTAGTCTAAACCGGGACGAGCGCTCACCCCTCCACTTT	CASSLNRDERSPLHF
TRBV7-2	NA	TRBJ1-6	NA	TGTGCCAGCAGCTTAGCTGGGCAACCCAACTACGAGCAGCACTTT	CASSLAGQPNYEQHF